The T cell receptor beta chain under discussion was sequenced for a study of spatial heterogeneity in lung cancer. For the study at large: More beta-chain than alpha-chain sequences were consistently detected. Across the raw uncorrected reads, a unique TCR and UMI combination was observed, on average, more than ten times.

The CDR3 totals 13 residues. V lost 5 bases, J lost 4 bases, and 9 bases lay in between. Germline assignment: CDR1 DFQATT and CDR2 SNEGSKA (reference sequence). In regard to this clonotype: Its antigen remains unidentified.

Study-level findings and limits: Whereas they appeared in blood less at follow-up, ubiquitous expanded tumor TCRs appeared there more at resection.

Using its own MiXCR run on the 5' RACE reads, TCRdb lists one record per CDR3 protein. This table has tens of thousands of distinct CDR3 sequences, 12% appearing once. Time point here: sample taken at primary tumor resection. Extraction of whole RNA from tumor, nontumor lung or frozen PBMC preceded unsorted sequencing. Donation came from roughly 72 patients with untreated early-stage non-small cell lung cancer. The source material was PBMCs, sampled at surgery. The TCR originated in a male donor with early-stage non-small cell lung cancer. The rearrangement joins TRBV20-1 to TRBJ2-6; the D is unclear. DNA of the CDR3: TGCAGTGCTCCCTACATGGGGGCCAACGTCCTGACTTTC. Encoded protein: CSAPYMGANVLTF.